These 4 T cell receptor beta chains share one sample of origin, sequenced in a study of T cell responses to AZD1222 COVID-19 vaccine. The data were produced by immunoSEQ multiplex PCR, yet TCRdb's version contains in-frame clones alone and is incomplete. This table holds approximately 140,000 clones, 93% found once. The source material was peripheral blood, sampled on day 0 of AZD1222 vaccination. The source is an adult in good health.

The V gene is TRBV6-1, the J gene TRBJ1-5; no reliable D call. V was clipped by 4 bases and J by 6 bases, with 19 bases between them. Per the germline V gene, CDR1 is MNHNS and CDR2 is SASEGT. The CDR3 covers 16 residues. For the CDR3, the DNA is TGTGCCAGCAGTGCTATGATTTGGGAGTCGGGTCAGCCCCAGCATTTT. The encoded protein is CASSAMIWESGQPQHF.

V usage is TRBV27 and J usage is TRBJ1-2, with 7 bases fitting TRBD1. Unmatched junction bases numbered 4, after V lost 6 bases and J lost 6 bases. The CDR3 totals 12 residues. Germline assignment: CDR1 MNHEY and CDR2 SMNVEV (reference sequence). CDR3 in DNA: TGTGCCAGCAGGAAACAGGGGAATGGCTACACCTTC. Residues: CASRKQGNGYTF.

The chain uses TRBV5-1 and TRBJ2-7, with D perhaps matching TRBD2 (6 bases). The CDR3 is 13 residues long. The germline V gene has CDR1 SGHRS and CDR2 YFSETQ. V was trimmed by 7 bases and J by 3 bases, leaving 14 bases between them. The CDR3 loop reads CASSREALYEQYF. The DNA for the CDR3 is TGCGCCAGCTCAAGGGAGGCCCTCTACGAGCAGTACTTC.

This rearrangement joins TRBV5-1 to TRBJ1-1; TRBD1 agrees at 8 bases. CDR3 size: 17 residues. The V gene's germline CDR1 is SGHRS and CDR2 YFSETQ. J was trimmed by 3 bases and V by 2 bases; bases with no gene match: 12. CDR3 protein: CASSFSQGQAKHTEAFF. Here the CDR3 DNA reads TGCGCCAGCAGCTTCTCCCAGGGACAGGCCAAACACACTGAAGCTTTCTTT. Supplemented by reference TRBV5-1 and TRBJ1-1, the full variable domain reads KAGVTQTPRYLIKTRGQQVTLSCSPISGHRSVSWYQQTPGQGLQFLFEYFSETQRNKGNFPGRFSGRQFSNSRSEMNVSTLELGDSALYLCASSFSQGQAKHTEAFFGQGTRLTVV.